These 14 T cell receptor beta chains originate from one sample sequenced in a study of post-analysis software for immune sequencing data. Presence of unique molecular identifiers characterized the TCR beta cDNA libraries. TCRdb analysed the PCR reads with MiXCR anew, one entry per CDR3 protein. This table holds under 650,000 distinct CDR3 sequences, 44% found once. Findings of the study overall: Among five TRBV segments more frequent in patients than controls were TRBV5-6, TRBV5-1 and TRBV20-1.

Their antigens remain unidentified. The sequencing input was blood. The receptors were sampled from a girl aged 10-17 years with multiple sclerosis.

CDR3 DNA: TGTGCCAGCAGTGAATCCGGGACGGGGGGGCGTCGAGAGACCCAGTACTTC. As protein: CASSESGTGGRRETQYF. V and J are TRBV2 and TRBJ2-5; TRBD2 matches at 8 bases. In germline, CDR1 is SNHLY, CDR2 FYNNEI. Trimming removed 2 bases from V and 4 bases from J; junction bases left unmatched: 12. This CDR3 region has 17 residues.

The chain uses TRBV4-2 and TRBJ1-6; 9 nucleotides align to TRBD1. CDR3 length equals 15 residues. The V segment lost 4 bases and the J segment 5 bases; nucleotides outside the gene matches: 3. CDR1 is LGHNA and CDR2 is YNFKEQ in the germline V gene. The CDR3 here is CASSRRDRDNSPLHF. The CDR3 nucleotides read TGTGCCAGCAGCCGCCGGGACAGGGATAATTCACCCCTCCACTTT.

This chain's CDR3 is CAIPRGEGANEQFF. The CDR3 region has the DNA TGTGCCATCCCGCGGGGGGAGGGGGCCAATGAGCAGTTCTTC. The rearrangement uses TRBV5-5 and TRBJ2-1, with a weak D call TRBD2 (8 bases). Trimming took off 9 bases at V and 6 bases at J, with 19 bases between the two ends. The CDR3 runs to 14 residues. Germline CDR1 is SGHKS and CDR2 is YYEKEE (reference sequence).

This clonotype has only a few counts. The chain uses TRBV7-2 and TRBJ2-3; maybe TRBD2 (5 bases). The V end was cut by 2 bases, the J end by 3 bases, with 15 bases between. The CDR3 consists of 16 residues. Germline values: CDR1 SGHTA, CDR2 FQGNSA. The CDR3, as DNA: TGTGCCAGCAGCTTACAAGGAGGAGAGTGGACAGATACGCAGTATTTT. Encoded protein: CASSLQGGEWTDTQYF.

This clonotype was observed a handful of times. The chain uses TRBV24-1 and TRBJ2-3, with TRBD2 identical over 8 bases. V shed 8 bases and J 2 bases; nucleotides not matched to a gene: 5. The CDR3 runs 14 residues. CDR1 is KGHDR and CDR2 is SFDVKD in the germline V gene. The CDR3 DNA reads as TGTGCCACCACTGCGGGAGGTCCCACAGATACGCAGTATTTT. Translating it yields CATTAGGPTDTQYF.

The chain employs TRBV11-3 and TRBJ1-1; tentatively, D is TRBD1 (6 bases). The CDR3 is 15 residues long. CDR1 is SGHNT and CDR2 is YENEEA in the germline V gene. V lost 5 bases and J lost 3, with 16 bases in between. The CDR3 is CASSTQTGGHTEAFF. In nucleotides, the CDR3 is TGTGCCAGCAGCACCCAGACAGGAGGGCACACTGAAGCTTTCTTT.

The sample holds a few counts of this clonotype. This chain connects TRBV20-1 to TRBJ2-3; 11 bases align to TRBD2. Germline V CDR1 and CDR2: DFQATT, SNEGSKA (reference sequence). This CDR3 comprises 15 residues. Germline trimming cut 5 bases from V and 5 bases from J; bases unmatched to any gene: 9. DNA of the CDR3: TGCAGTGCTTCCCCCCTAGCGGGAGGTGTAGATACGCAGTATTTT. Translating it yields CSASPLAGGVDTQYF.

This chain joins TRBV10-3 and TRBJ2-3; 7 bases fit TRBD1. The ends lost 10 bases at V and 4 bases at J; junction bases unmatched: 8. Germline CDR1 and CDR2: ENHRY and SYGVKD. This CDR3 spans 13 amino acids. Here the CDR3 reads CASTGVSADTQYF. The CDR3 DNA reads as TGTGCCAGCACAGGGGTTAGCGCAGATACGCAGTATTTT.

The chain has TRBV12-3 or TRBV12-4 and TRBJ2-5; tentatively, D is TRBD1 (5 bases). The CDR3 extends over 15 amino acids. Deletions cut 6 bases from V and 0 bases from J, with 14 bases between. The CDR3 DNA follows: TGTGCCAGCAGCTATGAGACAGCTAACCAAGAGACCCAGTACTTC. Encoded protein: CASSYETANQETQYF.

A few counts support this clonotype. The CDR3 region has the DNA TGCGCCAGCAGTGAGTCCCCGGACTTAGGCTCTCATGAGCAGTTCTTC. Encoded protein: CASSESPDLGSHEQFF. The V call is TRBV10-2, the J call TRBJ2-1; D might be TRBD2 (5 bases). Germline lookup yields CDR1 WSHSY and CDR2 SAAADI. With 0 bases removed from V and 8 bases from J, the gap between germline ends came to 17 bases. CDR3 length: 16 amino acids.

In this sample, this clonotype turned up a few times. The rearrangement uses TRBV5-6 and TRBJ2-5; D may correspond to TRBD1 or TRBD2 (5 bases each). The J call could be wrong; TRBJ2-7 is a better fit for the DNA end. Looked up from germline, CDR1 is SGHDT and CDR2 is YYEEEE. This CDR3 has 14 amino acids. This chain's CDR3 is CASSSGTEAYEQYF. In nucleotides, the CDR3 is TGTGCCAGCAGCTCCGGGACGGAAGCCTACGAGCAGTACTTC.

The V gene is TRBV29-1, the J gene TRBJ2-3; D might be TRBD2 (5 bases). CDR1 is SQVTM, CDR2 ANQGSEA, per germline. This CDR3 comprises 11 residues. Trimming took 1 base from V and 11 from J, leaving 10 bases between them. CDR3 sequence (DNA): TGCAGCGTTGAAGGGGGTCGGGAGCAGTATTTT. This encodes CSVEGGREQYF.

In its sample, this clonotype was seen a few times. The chain carries TRBV5-1 and TRBJ2-1; 7 bases line up with TRBD2. This CDR3 has 16 amino acids. J gave up 10 bases and V 0 bases, and 13 bases lay outside the gene matches. The germline V gene has CDR1 SGHRS and CDR2 YFSETQ. The CDR3 protein is CASSLAGTKIGSEQFF. The CDR3 coding sequence is TGCGCCAGCAGCTTGGCCGGGACTAAAATCGGGAGCGAGCAGTTCTTC.

Here the CDR3 DNA reads TGTGCCAGCAGTGAAGGGGCTAGCGCGACAGATACGCAGTATTTT. As protein: CASSEGASATDTQYF. V is TRBV2 and J is TRBJ2-3, with a possible D match to TRBD2 (6 bases). This CDR3 region has 15 residues. V was pared by 1 base and J by 3 bases, with 11 bases between. The germline V gene encodes CDR1 SNHLY and CDR2 FYNNEI. The full variable domain, with the rest looked up from reference TRBV2 and TRBJ2-3, is EPEVTQTPSHQVTQMGQEVILRCVPISNHLYFYWYRQILGQKVEFLVSFYNNEISEKSEIFDDQFSVERPDGSNFTLKIRSTKLEDSAMYFCASSEGASATDTQYFGPGTRLTVL.